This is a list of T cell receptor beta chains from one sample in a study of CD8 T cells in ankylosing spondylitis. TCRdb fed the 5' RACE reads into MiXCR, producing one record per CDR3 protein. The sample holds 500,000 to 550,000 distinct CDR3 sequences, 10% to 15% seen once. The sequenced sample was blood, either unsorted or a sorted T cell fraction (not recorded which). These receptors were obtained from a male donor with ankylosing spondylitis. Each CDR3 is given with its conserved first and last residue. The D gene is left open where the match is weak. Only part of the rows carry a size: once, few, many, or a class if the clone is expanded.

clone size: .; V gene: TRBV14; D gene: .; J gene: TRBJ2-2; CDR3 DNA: TGTGCCAGCAGCCCAAGCTGGAGTGGGGAGCTGTTTTTT; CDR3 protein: CASSPSWSGELFF
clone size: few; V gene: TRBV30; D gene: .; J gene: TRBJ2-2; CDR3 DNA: TGTGCCTGGACCTCACAGAGGGACACCGGGGAGCTGTTTTTT; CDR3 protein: CAWTSQRDTGELFF
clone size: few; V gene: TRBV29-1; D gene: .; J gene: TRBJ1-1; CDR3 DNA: TGCAGCGTTGAACCCGGGAGAGGCACTGAAGCTTTCTTT; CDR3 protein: CSVEPGRGTEAFF
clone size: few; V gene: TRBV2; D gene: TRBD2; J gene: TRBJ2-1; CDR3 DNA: TGTGCCAGCAAACTAGCGGGAGAGGGGATCTACAATGAGCAGTTCTTC; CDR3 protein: CASKLAGEGIYNEQFF
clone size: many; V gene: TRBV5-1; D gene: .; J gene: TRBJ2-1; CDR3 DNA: TGCGCCAGCAGCTTGTGGAGTAGTGAAAGCGATGGGCAGTTCTTC; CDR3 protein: CASSLWSSESDGQFF
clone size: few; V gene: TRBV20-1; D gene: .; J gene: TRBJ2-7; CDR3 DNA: TGCAGTGCAAAGGGACGGACCGTAGACGAGCAGTACTTC; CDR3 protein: CSAKGRTVDEQYF
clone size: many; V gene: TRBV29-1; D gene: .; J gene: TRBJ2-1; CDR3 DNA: TGCAGCGCCTTAGGCAGGGTAGGCGAGCAGTTCTTC; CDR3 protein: CSALGRVGEQFF
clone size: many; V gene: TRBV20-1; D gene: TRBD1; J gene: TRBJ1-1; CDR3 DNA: TGCAGTGCTAGACAGGGGGCTGTGAACACTGAAGCTTTCTTT; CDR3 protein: CSARQGAVNTEAFF
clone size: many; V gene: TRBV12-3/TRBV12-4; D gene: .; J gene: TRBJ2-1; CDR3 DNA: TGTGCCAGCAGTTTCCAGAGACAGTCCTTTAACTCCTACAATGAGCAGTTCTTC; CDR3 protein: CASSFQRQSFNSYNEQFF
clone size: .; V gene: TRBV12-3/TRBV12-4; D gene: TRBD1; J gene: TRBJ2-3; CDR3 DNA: TGTGCCAGCAGCCTAAACAGGGGAGAAACGCGGTATTTT; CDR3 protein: CASSLNRGETRYF
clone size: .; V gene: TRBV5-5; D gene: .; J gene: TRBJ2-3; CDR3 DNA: TGTGCCAGCAGCATGAAAAGCCCTTTTAACACAGATACGCAGTATTTT; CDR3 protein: CASSMKSPFNTDTQYF
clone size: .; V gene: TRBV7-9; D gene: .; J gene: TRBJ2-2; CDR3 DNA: TGTGCCGGCACAGGGTTGGAAGGCACCGGGGAGCTGTTTTTT; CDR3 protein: CAGTGLEGTGELFF
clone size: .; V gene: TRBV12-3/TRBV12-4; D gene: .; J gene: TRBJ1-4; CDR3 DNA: TGTGCCAGCAGTTTAGCGGGACTCCTCAATGAAAAACTGTTTTTT; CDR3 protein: CASSLAGLLNEKLFF
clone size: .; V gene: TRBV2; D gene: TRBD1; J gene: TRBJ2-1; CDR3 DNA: TGTGCCAGCACCGGACAGGGGAGGGACAATGAGCAGTTCTTC; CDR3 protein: CASTGQGRDNEQFF
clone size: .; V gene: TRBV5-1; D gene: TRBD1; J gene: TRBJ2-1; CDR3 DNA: TGCGCCAGCAGCGACGGGACAGGGAGGAAAAATGAGCAGTTCTTC; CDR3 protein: CASSDGTGRKNEQFF
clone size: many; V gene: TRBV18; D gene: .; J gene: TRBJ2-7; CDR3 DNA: TGTGCCAGCTCACCTGGGGTCGGCTCCTACGAGCAGTACTTC; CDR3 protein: CASSPGVGSYEQYF
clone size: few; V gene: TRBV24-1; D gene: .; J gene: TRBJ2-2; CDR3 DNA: TGTGCCACCAGTGAGACCAGGGGTACCGGGGAGCTGTTTTTT; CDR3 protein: CATSETRGTGELFF
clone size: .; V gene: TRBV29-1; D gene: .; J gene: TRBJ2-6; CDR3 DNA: TGCAGCGTTGAAACCCCCAGGGCTGGGGCCAACGTCCTGACTTTC; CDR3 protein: CSVETPRAGANVLTF
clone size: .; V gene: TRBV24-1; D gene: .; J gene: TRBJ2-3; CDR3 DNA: TGTGCCACCAGTGTGGTGCCGGGCGGAGGGGGTCCAGATACGCAGTATTTT; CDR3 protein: CATSVVPGGGGPDTQYF
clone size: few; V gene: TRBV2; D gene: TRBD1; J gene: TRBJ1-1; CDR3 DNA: TGTGCCAGCAGTGAAGGGACAGGGAAGAACACTGAAGCTTTCTTT; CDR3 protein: CASSEGTGKNTEAFF
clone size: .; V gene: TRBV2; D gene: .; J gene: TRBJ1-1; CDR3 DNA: TGTGCCAGCAGTCCTGAGGGGCAAACTGAAGCTTTCTTT; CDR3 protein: CASSPEGQTEAFF
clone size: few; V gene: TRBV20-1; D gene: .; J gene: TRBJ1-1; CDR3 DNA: TGCAGTGCTAGAGATCCGGGTATTGACACTGAAGCTTTCTTT; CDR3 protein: CSARDPGIDTEAFF
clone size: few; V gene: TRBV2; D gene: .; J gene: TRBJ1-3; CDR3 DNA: TGTGCCAGCAGTGAAGTTCGGAGGGTCAGCTCTGGAAACACCATATATTTT; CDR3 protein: CASSEVRRVSSGNTIYF
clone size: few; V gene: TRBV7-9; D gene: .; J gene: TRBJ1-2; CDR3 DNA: TGTGCCAGCAGCGAAACAGGGCTTGACGGCTACACCTTC; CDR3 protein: CASSETGLDGYTF
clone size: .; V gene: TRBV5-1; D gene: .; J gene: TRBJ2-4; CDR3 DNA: TGCGCCAGCAGCTTGGAGGCACCAGCCAAAAACATTCAGTACTTC; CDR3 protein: CASSLEAPAKNIQYF
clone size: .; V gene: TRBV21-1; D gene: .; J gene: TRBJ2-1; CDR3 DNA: TGTGCCAGCGTTTGCGTCGGGACAAACAATGAGCAGTTCTTC; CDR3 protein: CASVCVGTNNEQFF
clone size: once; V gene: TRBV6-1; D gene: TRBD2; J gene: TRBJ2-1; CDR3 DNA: TGTGCCAGCAGTGAAACGAAGGTAGCGGGAGAGAATGAGCAGTTCTTC; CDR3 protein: CASSETKVAGENEQFF
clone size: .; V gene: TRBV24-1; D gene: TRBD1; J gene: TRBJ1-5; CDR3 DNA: TGTGCCACCAGTGAATCCGGGACAGCGTATCAGCCCCAGCATTTT; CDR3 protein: CATSESGTAYQPQHF
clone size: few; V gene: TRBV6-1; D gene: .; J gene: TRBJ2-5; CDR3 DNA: TGTGCCAGCAGCCAAAGGGACCAACAGTACCAAGAGACCCAGTACTTC; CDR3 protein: CASSQRDQQYQETQYF